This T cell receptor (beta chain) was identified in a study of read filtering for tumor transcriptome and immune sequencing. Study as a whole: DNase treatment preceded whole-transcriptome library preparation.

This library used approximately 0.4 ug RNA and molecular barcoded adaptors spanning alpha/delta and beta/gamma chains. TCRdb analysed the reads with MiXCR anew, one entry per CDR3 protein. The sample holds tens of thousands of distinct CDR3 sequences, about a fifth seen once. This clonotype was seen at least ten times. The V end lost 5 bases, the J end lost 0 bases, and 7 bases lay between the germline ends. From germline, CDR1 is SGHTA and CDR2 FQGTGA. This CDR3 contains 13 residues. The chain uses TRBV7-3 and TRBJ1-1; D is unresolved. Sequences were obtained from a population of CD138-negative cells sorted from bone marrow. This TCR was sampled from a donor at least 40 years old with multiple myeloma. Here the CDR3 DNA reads TGTGCCAGCAGCCCCGGACTGAACACTGAAGCTTTCTTT. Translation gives CASSPGLNTEAFF.